This T cell receptor (beta chain) was recorded in a study of T cell clonality in common variable immunodeficiency. General study findings and limits: T cell subpopulation sequencing would be needed to explain CVID clonality. Reportedly, TCR beta sequences from common variable immunodeficiency showed fewer deletions and N-nucleotide insertions.

The assay was immunoSEQ multiplex PCR, and TCRdb's table has in-frame clones only and misses some. In total the sample includes 15,000 to 25,000 clones, none of them seen once. Germline V gene data show CDR1 as SEHNR and CDR2 as FQNEAQ (reference sequence). The CDR3 loop spans 14 amino acids. Trimming shortened V by 1 base and J by 6 bases, and 9 bases separated the two germline ends. This clone was recorded a few times. What it binds is not known. The CDR3 end is not reached by the read, which stops 3 residues before it; the germline J gene fills it in. The sequence was obtained from a human donor with common variable immunodeficiency. The sequencing input was peripheral blood mononuclear cells. The chain uses TRBV7-9 and TRBJ2-2; D is perhaps TRBD1 (6 bases). The covered CDR3 bases are TGTGCCAGCAGCTTAGTGACAGGTCCCGGGGAG. It encodes CASSLVTGPGE. The whole CDR3 is CASSLVTGPGELFF.